The sample holds many counts of the clone carrying this T cell receptor beta chain. Described time point: patch test 1, 2 weeks after DPC sensitization. Treatment given: therapeutic diphenylcyclopropenone sensitization with weekly scalp DPC. Unfractionated whole blood yielded the extracted total RNA. Individual cDNA molecules had unique molecular identifiers attached to them by the library. TCRdb called the RACE reads again in MiXCR, with one record for every CDR3 protein. The sample yields under 450,000 distinct CDR3 sequences, about 4.4% seen once. This entry belongs to a study of human T cells and chemical hapten exposure. The V end was cut by 4 bases, the J end by 4 bases, with 14 bases between. The CDR3 has 15 amino acids.

The specimen was whole blood, collected in connection with sensitization to the hapten diphenylcyclopropenone (DPC). This chain connects TRBV12-3 or TRBV12-4 to TRBJ1-5; TRBD1 might be the D (6 bases). The sequence derives from a woman between 45 and 65 years old with alopecia areata. Some clones in this sample may be carry-over from other donors' samples. The CDR3 is CASSSGHPGNQPQHF. In DNA form, the CDR3 reads TGTGCCAGCAGTTCGGGACACCCGGGGAATCAGCCCCAGCATTTT.